These 21 T cell receptor beta chains originate from one sample sequenced in a study of identical twins. TCRdb re-called the 5' RACE reads through MiXCR, storing one row per CDR3 protein. The table lists 1,800,000 or so distinct CDR3 sequences, around 33% of them singletons. The material sequenced was cord blood. Receptors originate from a newborn girl in good health.

This chain connects TRBV10-3 to TRBJ1-6; D remains unclear. The V gene's germline CDR1 is ENHRY and CDR2 SYGVKD. Trimming removed 0 bases at V and 10 bases at J, with 10 bases between. The length of the CDR3 is 14 residues. CDR3 loop: CAISESNGFSPLHF. The CDR3 DNA reads TGTGCCATCAGTGAGTCGAATGGGTTCTCACCCCTCCACTTT.

This clonotype has a handful of counts. This chain joins TRBV24-1 and TRBJ1-4, with TRBD1 identical over 8 bases. Germline lookup yields CDR1 KGHDR and CDR2 SFDVKD. The CDR3 length is 15 residues. The J segment lost 4 bases and the V segment lost 3 bases, leaving 3 bases of the junction unmatched. The CDR3 spells CATSDPQGGNEKLFF. The CDR3 DNA reads TGTGCCACCAGTGATCCACAGGGGGGTAATGAAAAACTGTTTTTT.

This clonotype was seen only a few times. The chain joins TRBV12-3 or TRBV12-4 to TRBJ1-5; 7 nucleotides match TRBD1. After removal of 5 bases from V and 6 bases from J, the junction contained 7 bases not matched to a gene. The CDR3 is 14 amino acids. CDR3: CASSQTAGGQPQHF. CDR3 DNA: TGTGCCAGCAGTCAGACTGCAGGGGGTCAGCCCCAGCATTTT.

This chain joins TRBV27 and TRBJ1-5, with 9 bases identical to TRBD1. CDR1 is MNHEY, CDR2 SMNVEV, per germline (reference sequence). This CDR3 region has 16 residues. V was pared by 4 bases and J by 4 bases, with 8 bases of the junction left unmatched. The CDR3 nucleotides are TGTGCCAGCAGTTCACAACAGGGGGCCCTAAATCAGCCCCAGCATTTT. Translated: CASSSQQGALNQPQHF.

The rearrangement links TRBV6-2 or TRBV6-3 to TRBJ1-5; D perhaps matches TRBD1 (6 bases). Germline V gene data show CDR1 as MNHEY and CDR2 as SVGEGT. The V gene lost 7 bases and the J gene lost 3 bases, with 19 bases spanning the gap. The CDR3 runs 16 residues. DNA of the CDR3: TGTGCCAGCACCGACAGGTCGGAAGACCCCAATCAGCCCCAGCATTTT. Amino acid sequence: CASTDRSEDPNQPQHF.

The chain links TRBV20-1 to TRBJ2-5; 11 bases agree with TRBD2. Per the germline V gene, CDR1 is DFQATT and CDR2 is SNEGSKA (reference sequence). The CDR3 length is 14 residues. V gave up 0 bases and J gave up 5 bases; unmatched junction bases: 2. The CDR3 loop is CSARDSGGAETQYF. CDR3 coding DNA: TGCAGTGCTAGAGATAGCGGGGGGGCTGAGACCCAGTACTTC.

The J gene is TRBJ1-1, the V gene TRBV5-1, with D perhaps TRBD1 (5 bases). V dropped 0 bases and J dropped 11 bases, with 14 bases sitting between them. The CDR3 runs to 13 residues. Germline V lookup: CDR1 SGHRS, CDR2 YFSETQ. As DNA, the CDR3 is TGCGCCAGCAGCTTGGGGGTAGGGGATTGGGCTTTCTTT. Protein: CASSLGVGDWAFF.

This clonotype showed up just a few times. The gene calls are TRBV19 and TRBJ2-1; maybe TRBD2 (5 bases). The CDR3 is 14 amino acids. CDR1 is LNHDA, CDR2 SQIVND, per germline (reference sequence). Trimming took 8 bases from V and 4 from J, leaving 15 bases between them. As DNA, the CDR3 is TGTGCCAGTCTAGAGGGTAGGCTATACAATGAGCAGTTCTTC. This sequence encodes CASLEGRLYNEQFF. Based on the CDR3 plus reference TRBV19 and TRBJ2-1, the full variable domain is DGGITQSPKYLFRKEGQNVTLSCEQNLNHDAMYWYRQDPGQGLRLIYYSQIVNDFQKGDIAEGYSVSREKKESFPLTVTSAQKNPTAFYLCASLEGRLYNEQFFGPGTRLTVL.

V is TRBV29-1 and J is TRBJ1-1; tentative D call: TRBD1 (5 bases). CDR3 length: 17 amino acids. The germline gives CDR1 SQVTM, CDR2 ANQGSEA. Trimming took off 6 bases at V and 1 base at J, with 24 bases between the two ends. As DNA, the CDR3 is TGCAGCGTGGGGCAGGGCGGGAGCCTAAGGACGAACACTGAAGCTTTCTTT. Its translation is CSVGQGGSLRTNTEAFF.

This chain connects TRBV7-2 to TRBJ1-6; D is perhaps TRBD1 (6 bases). V gave up 4 bases and J gave up 6 bases, with 16 bases separating them. The V gene's germline CDR1 is SGHTA and CDR2 FQGNSA. The CDR3 is 16 amino acids. Written as DNA, the CDR3 is TGTGCCAGCAGCTCACGGACAGTCACCTCTAATTCACCCCTCCACTTT. It translates to CASSSRTVTSNSPLHF. Full variable domain (remainder filled in from reference TRBV7-2 and TRBJ1-6): GAGVSQSPSNKVTEKGKDVELRCDPISGHTALYWYRQSLGQGLEFLIYFQGNSAPDKSGLPSDRFSAERTGGSVSTLTIQRTQQEDSAVYLCASSSRTVTSNSPLHFGNGTRLTVT.

This clonotype showed up many times. CDR3 in DNA: TGTGCCATCAGTGAGTCAGGCGGGGTCACAGATACGCAGTATTTT. It translates to CAISESGGVTDTQYF. The rearrangement links TRBV10-3 to TRBJ2-3, with D maybe TRBD2 (6 bases). The V end lost 0 bases, the J end lost 2 bases, and 9 bases lay between the germline ends. This CDR3 has 15 residues. Per germline, CDR1 ENHRY and CDR2 SYGVKD.

This clonotype showed up just a few times. V is TRBV20-1 and J is TRBJ2-1, with D tentatively TRBD2 (5 bases). Per the germline V gene, CDR1 is DFQATT and CDR2 is SNEGSKA (reference sequence). This CDR3 is 14 amino acids long. V was cut by 3 bases and J by 6 bases, with 15 bases left in between. CDR3 sequence reads: CSASREFKGNEQFF. CDR3 sequence (DNA): TGCAGTGCTAGTCGGGAATTCAAGGGCAATGAGCAGTTCTTC.

J is TRBJ1-1 and V is TRBV4-2, with a tentative D call TRBD1 (5 bases). V lost 0 bases, J lost 3 bases, and 8 bases lay in between. This CDR3 has 14 residues. The V gene's germline CDR1 is LGHNA and CDR2 YNFKEQ. The CDR3, as DNA: TGTGCCAGCAGCCAAGAAGGCAGGGACACTGAAGCTTTCTTT. Protein sequence: CASSQEGRDTEAFF.

Points on this clonotype: The junction and the germline gene differ at one end; a read error may be behind it. The genes are TRBV20-1 and TRBJ2-7; TRBD2 might be the D (5 bases). CDR1 DFQATT and CDR2 SNEGSKA come from the germline V gene (reference sequence). The CDR3 extends over 14 amino acids. The CDR3 coding sequence is TGCAGTACTAGGTCGGCAGATTACAACTACGAGCAGTACTTC. It yields the protein CSTRSADYNYEQYF.

This chain uses TRBV19 with TRBJ1-1; D gene unclear. This CDR3 contains 14 residues. CDR1 LNHDA and CDR2 SQIVND come from the germline V gene (reference sequence). The V end was cut by 3 bases, the J end by 1 base, with 9 bases between. The CDR3 loop is CASSIGFRNTEAFF. The DNA for the CDR3 is TGTGCCAGTAGTATCGGGTTTAGGAACACTGAAGCTTTCTTT.

The chain recombines TRBV20-1 with TRBJ2-5; no clear D. The CDR3 runs 15 residues. V shed 3 bases and J shed 11 bases, with 25 bases lying between them. Germline CDR1 reads DFQATT; CDR2 reads SNEGSKA (reference sequence). This chain's CDR3 is CSASPFDTIGNEQYF. Written as DNA, the CDR3 is TGCAGTGCTAGCCCCTTCGACACCATTGGCAATGAGCAGTACTTC.

J is TRBJ2-7 and V is TRBV9; 10 bases are a match to TRBD2. Trimming at V came to 0 bases and at J to 7 bases, leaving 4 bases not matched to a gene. Germline CDR1 and CDR2: SGDLS and YYNGEE. The CDR3 covers 14 residues. For the CDR3, the DNA is TGTGCCAGCAGCGTAGACCAGGGACTAGCGGAGCAGTACTTC. It specifies CASSVDQGLAEQYF.

This chain connects TRBV5-1 to TRBJ2-2, with TRBD2 matching over 8 bases. V lost 5 bases and J lost 1; bases outside the gene matches: 7. CDR3 size: 16 residues. Germline CDR1 SGHRS, CDR2 YFSETQ. The CDR3 is CASSLLAALNTGELFF. DNA for the CDR3: TGCGCCAGCAGTTTACTAGCGGCCCTGAACACCGGGGAGCTGTTTTTT.

Concerning this clonotype: Possible read error: a much larger clone is one base away. The V gene is TRBV28, the J gene TRBJ2-5; 8 bases match TRBD2. The J call could be wrong; TRBJ2-7 is a better fit for the DNA end. This CDR3 region has 14 residues. The germline CDR1 and CDR2 sequences are MDHEN and SYDVKM. This CDR3 reads CAGSLYGTSYEQYF. The CDR3 DNA reads as TGTGCCGGCAGTTTATATGGGACTAGCTACGAGCAGTACTTC.

The gene calls are TRBV7-8 and TRBJ2-1; TRBD2 matches 12 bases. The V gene's germline CDR1 is SGHVS and CDR2 FQNEAQ. The CDR3 is 17 amino acids. V lost 5 bases, J lost 5 bases, and 10 bases stayed unmatched. Here the CDR3 DNA reads TGTGCCAGCAGCCCACAGACTAGCGGGGGCCTACACAATGAGCAGTTCTTC. The encoded protein is CASSPQTSGGLHNEQFF.

This clonotype appeared a few times. The chain has TRBV5-5 and TRBJ2-4; 10 bases match TRBD1. The CDR3 is 16 amino acids. Trimming cost V 4 bases and J 1 base; bases outside gene matches: 5. Germline V gene lookup returns CDR1 SGHKS and CDR2 YYEKEE (reference sequence). The CDR3 coding sequence is TGTGCCAGCAGCCATACGGGACAGGGGGCCAAAAACATTCAGTACTTC. Translation gives CASSHTGQGAKNIQYF.